Presented here are 29 T cell receptor beta chains from one specimen sequenced in a study of T cells in women clearing cervical HPV infection. The repertoire was sequenced with immunoSEQ multiplex PCR; TCRdb's copy has only in-frame clones and lacks some. In total, the table holds around 39,000 clones. Sample: blood buffy coat. These receptors were collected from a woman aged 18 to 75 with a cervical HPV16 infection that either progressed to CIN3+ or cleared (not recorded which).

On this clone: The CDR3 is cut off 3 residues early in the read; its end comes from the germline J gene. The V call is TRBV7-9, the J call TRBJ2-7; D not resolved. Trimming took off 0 bases at V and 5 bases at J, with 14 bases between the two ends. Germline V gene sequence: CDR1 SEHNR, CDR2 FQNEAQ (reference sequence). This CDR3 contains 15 residues. CDR3 region: CASSLAWYSVHEQYF. CDR3 bases read: TGTGCCAGCAGCTTAGCTTGGTATTCAGTTCACGAG.

As regards this clone: The sequence runs out 3 residues before the end of the CDR3; the remainder is reconstructed from the germline J gene. The V call is TRBV10-1, the J call TRBJ2-2, with 8 nucleotides matching TRBD1. The V gene's germline CDR1 is WNHNN and CDR2 SYGVQD (reference sequence). V lost 7 bases to trimming and J lost 8 bases; unmatched junction nucleotides: 6. CDR3 length: 13 residues. The part of the CDR3 DNA that was read is TGCGCCAGCACCCTGGGGGACAGGGGGGAG. Amino acid sequence: CASTLGDRGE. The complete CDR3 sequence is CASTLGDRGELFF.

On this clone itself: The read is 3 residues too short to cover the CDR3 end, so that end is filled in from the germline J gene. The V gene is TRBV5-1, the J gene TRBJ2-2; D not certain. CDR1 and CDR2 (germline): SGHRS, YFSETQ. V lost 1 base and J lost 0, with 7 bases in between. This CDR3 comprises 15 residues. This CDR3 is CASSLSSSNTGELFF. The CDR3 DNA, read in part, is TGCGCCAGCAGCTTGAGCTCCTCGAACACCGGGGAG.

About this clone itself: Read data end 3 residues before the CDR3 end; the end is taken from the germline J gene. This chain connects TRBV19 to TRBJ1-2; 7 positions agree with TRBD1. Per the germline V gene, CDR1 is LNHDA and CDR2 is SQIVND (reference sequence). The CDR3 loop spans 13 amino acids. Trimming at V came to 7 bases and at J to 4 bases, leaving 6 bases not matched to a gene. The CDR3: CASKRGHSYGYTF. The sequenced CDR3 bases are TGTGCCAGTAAGAGGGGGCATAGCTATGGC. The whole variable domain, filled in from reference TRBV19 and TRBJ1-2, reads DGGITQSPKYLFRKEGQNVTLSCEQNLNHDAMYWYRQDPGQGLRLIYYSQIVNDFQKGDIAEGYSVSREKKESFPLTVTSAQKNPTAFYLCASKRGHSYGYTFGSGTRLTVV.

Regarding this clone: Read data end 3 residues before the CDR3 end; the end is taken from the germline J gene. The chain combines TRBV30 with TRBJ2-2; D ambiguous. This CDR3 is 13 amino acids long. From germline, CDR1 is GTSNPN and CDR2 SVGIG (reference sequence). Trimming removed 1 base from V and 3 bases from J, with 6 bases in between. The CDR3 loop reads CAWSDTYTGELFF. The sequenced part of the CDR3 DNA is TGTGCCTGGAGTGATACTTACACCGGGGAG.

For this clone: The germline gene is not matched at one end of the junction; a read error may be the cause. From the germline J gene comes the end of the CDR3, since the read stops 3 residues before it. V and J are TRBV7-2 and TRBJ1-3, with unresolved D. Looked up from germline, CDR1 is SGHTA and CDR2 is FQGNSA. This CDR3 has 11 amino acids. The CDR3 protein is CASSATNTIYF. The CDR3 bases that were read are TGTGCCAGCAGCGCCACCAACACA.

A note on this clone: The missing CDR3 end, 3 residues past where the read stops, is filled in from the germline J gene. The chain is built from TRBV19 and TRBJ2-1, with a possible D match to TRBD2 (5 bases). There are 15 residues in the CDR3. V lost 4 bases to trimming and J lost 9 bases, with 19 bases between them. In germline, CDR1 is LNHDA, CDR2 SQIVND (reference sequence). CDR3 in amino acids: CASSTAAGAALEQFF. The DNA read from the CDR3 is TGTGCCAGTAGTACCGCGGCGGGCGCCGCTCTTGAG.

To note about this clone: The read finishes 3 residues shy of the CDR3 end, and the germline J gene is used to complete it. J is TRBJ1-4 and V is TRBV5-1; a weak D match, TRBD1 (6 bases). The CDR3 has 15 residues. With 5 bases removed from V and 8 bases from J, the gap between germline ends came to 19 bases. From germline, CDR1 is SGHRS and CDR2 YFSETQ. This CDR3 reads CASRPPGAVYEKLFF. The sequenced part of the CDR3 DNA is TGCGCCAGCAGGCCCCCAGGGGCGGTTTACGAAAAA.

Points on this clone: Read sequence stops 3 residues before the CDR3 end, and the germline J gene provides the missing end. V usage is TRBV4-1 and J usage is TRBJ2-3, with D unclear. The V gene lost 1 base and the J gene lost 5 bases, with 10 bases spanning the gap. The CDR3 consists of 14 residues. CDR1 and CDR2 (germline): MGHRA, YSYEKL. The CDR3 sequence is CASSQGSARDTQYF. Partial CDR3 DNA: TGCGCCAGCAGCCAAGGAAGCGCTAGAGATACG.

With respect to this clone: The read ends 3 residues shy of where the CDR3 ends; the end is completed using the germline J gene. V and J are TRBV23-1 and TRBJ1-5; TRBD1 might be the D (5 bases). TRBV23-1 is annotated as an ORF whose role is uncertain. This CDR3 contains 17 residues. The V gene lost 4 bases and the J gene lost 7 bases, with 23 bases spanning the gap. The sequenced part of the CDR3 DNA is TGCGCCAGCAGTCGCCGGGGGTCCCACCATACAATACAGCCC. It codes for CASSRRGSHHTIQP. The CDR3, in full, reads CASSRRGSHHTIQPQHF.

In regard to this clone: The read falls 3 residues short of the CDR3 end, and the missing part is taken from the germline J gene. The chain joins TRBV29-1 to TRBJ2-7, with a tentative D call TRBD2 (6 bases). The CDR3 covers 13 residues. V gave up 4 bases and J gave up 0 bases, with 10 bases separating them. Germline V gene lookup returns CDR1 SQVTM and CDR2 ANQGSEA. CDR3 DNA, as far as it was read: TGCAGCGTTGCACGGGGGAGCTCCTACGAG. Amino acids: CSVARGSSYE. The CDR3 as a whole reads CSVARGSSYEQYF.

Points on this clone: The observed sequence ends 3 residues before the CDR3 terminus, with the missing tail filled in from the germline J gene. This rearrangement joins TRBV28 to TRBJ1-2; TRBD1 is a possible D gene (5 bases). Germline CDR1 and CDR2: MDHEN and SYDVKM. CDR3 length: 14 residues. The CDR3 reads CASSQGISLWSYTF. CDR3 bases read: TGTGCCAGCAGTCAGGGAATATCACTGTGGAGC.

Note on this clone: The CDR3 end falls 3 residues outside the read, so it is completed with the germline J gene. The chain links TRBV29-1 to TRBJ2-7, with 8 bases identical to TRBD2. The germline V gene has CDR1 SQVTM and CDR2 ANQGSEA. The J segment lost 5 bases and the V segment lost 6 bases, leaving 12 bases of the junction unmatched. The CDR3 extends over 14 amino acids. Partial CDR3 DNA: TGCAGCGTCCGGGGGGGGGCCCTTGTGGACGAG. It yields the protein CSVRGGALVDE. The CDR3 as a whole reads CSVRGGALVDEQYF.

This chain's CDR3 is CASSSGTGAYGYTF. CDR3 DNA, as far as it was read: TGTGCCAGCAGTTCCGGGACAGGGGCCTATGGC. This sequence joins TRBV11-3 and TRBJ1-2; 10 nucleotides agree with TRBD1. The sequence runs out 3 residues before the end of the CDR3; the remainder is reconstructed from the germline J gene. CDR1 is SGHNT and CDR2 is YENEEA in the germline V gene. The junction had 5 bases not matched to a gene; V was cut back by 6 bases and J by 4 bases. CDR3 size: 14 residues.

On this clone itself: The sequenced fragment ends 3 residues before the CDR3 boundary, so the rest is inferred from the germline J gene. The J gene is TRBJ1-1, the V gene TRBV5-6; a weak D match, TRBD1 (5 bases). Per germline, CDR1 SGHDT and CDR2 YYEEEE. Trimming pared 0 bases from V and 4 bases from J, leaving 10 bases between. This CDR3 has 14 amino acids. CDR3 amino acids: CASSLASGGTEAFF. The covered CDR3 bases are TGTGCCAGCAGCTTGGCGTCGGGGGGCACTGAA.

A remark on this clone: The read ends 3 residues before the CDR3 terminus; that terminus is restored from the germline J gene. The chain couples TRBV5-4 to TRBJ2-3; maybe TRBD2 (5 bases). The CDR3 totals 13 residues. Germline values: CDR1 SGHNT, CDR2 YYREEE (reference sequence). CDR3 sequence: CASSSGLAATQYF. The sequenced part of the CDR3 DNA is TGTGCCAGCAGCTCCGGACTGGCTGCGACG. The full variable domain, rest sourced from reference TRBV5-4 and TRBJ2-3, is ETGVTQSPTHLIKTRGQQVTLRCSSQSGHNTVSWYQQALGQGPQFIFQYYREEENGRGNFPPRFSGLQFPNYSSELNVNALELDDSALYLCASSSGLAATQYFGPGTRLTVL.

A word on this clone: The read comes to an end 3 residues before the CDR3 does, leaving the germline J gene to fill in the end. This chain connects TRBV19 to TRBJ2-1; D is unclear. Germline V gene data show CDR1 as LNHDA and CDR2 as SQIVND (reference sequence). V lost 10 bases to trimming and J lost 2 bases, with 15 bases between them. This CDR3 is built from 14 residues. This CDR3 reads CATSFRSAYNEQFF. The part of the CDR3 DNA that was read is TGTGCCACCTCTTTTCGCTCGGCCTACAATGAG.

As concerns this clone: The read gets to within 3 residues of the CDR3 end, and the germline J gene fills in the rest. V gene TRBV7-2 combines with J gene TRBJ2-7, with 10 nucleotides matching TRBD2. V was clipped by 3 bases and J by 5 bases; unmatched bases: 7. CDR1 and CDR2 from the germline V gene are SGHTA and FQGNSA. The CDR3 runs to 15 residues. The CDR3 spells CASSLALAGVDEQYF. CDR3 DNA, as far as it was read: TGTGCCAGCAGCTTGGCCCTAGCGGGAGTAGACGAG.

A remark on this clone: The read falls 3 residues short of the CDR3 end, and the missing part is taken from the germline J gene. The chain combines TRBV9 with TRBJ2-7, with 13 bases matching TRBD2. Germline CDR1 reads SGDLS; CDR2 reads YYNGEE. The CDR3 has 15 residues. Trimming removed 4 bases from V and 4 bases from J; junction bases left unmatched: 5. The DNA read from the CDR3 is TGTGCCAGCAGCTCACGGACTAGCGGGAGATACGAG. Translating gives CASSSRTSGRYE. The CDR3, in full, reads CASSSRTSGRYEQYF.

On this clone: From the germline J gene comes the end of the CDR3, since the read stops 3 residues before it. The chain couples TRBV28 to TRBJ2-3; a weak D match, TRBD1 (6 bases). Germline lookup yields CDR1 MDHEN and CDR2 SYDVKM. The CDR3 is 13 residues long. Trimming shortened V by 10 bases and J by 2 bases, and 13 bases separated the two germline ends. The CDR3 DNA, read in part, is TGTGCCACAACGGACAGAAACACAGATACG. It translates to CATTDRNTDT. The whole CDR3 reads CATTDRNTDTQYF.

As concerns this clone: The read finishes 3 residues shy of the CDR3 end, and the germline J gene is used to complete it. The rearrangement joins TRBV19 to TRBJ2-1, with 9 bases matching TRBD2. With V trimmed by 7 bases and J by 6 bases, 7 bases remained unmatched. The CDR3 extends over 14 amino acids. Germline V gives CDR1 LNHDA, CDR2 SQIVND (reference sequence). The covered CDR3 bases are TGTGCCAGTAAAAGAACTAGCGGGTTCAATGAG. Translating gives CASKRTSGFNE. The CDR3, in full, reads CASKRTSGFNEQFF. Using reference TRBV19 and TRBJ2-1 for the parts outside the CDR3, the full variable domain is DGGITQSPKYLFRKEGQNVTLSCEQNLNHDAMYWYRQDPGQGLRLIYYSQIVNDFQKGDIAEGYSVSREKKESFPLTVTSAQKNPTAFYLCASKRTSGFNEQFFGPGTRLTVL.

As for this clone: The read ends 3 residues early relative to the CDR3; the germline J gene fills the gap. This chain connects TRBV29-1 to TRBJ2-5; the D is unclear. The CDR3 totals 11 residues. The V and J ends lost 8 bases and 4 bases respectively, with 11 bases between them. Looked up from germline, CDR1 is SQVTM and CDR2 is ANQGSEA. The DNA read from the CDR3 is TGCAGCTTCGCCCCAGGAGAGACC. This encodes CSFAPGET. The entire CDR3 is CSFAPGETQYF.

Its frequency marks this clone as medium-sized. The missing CDR3 end, 3 residues past where the read stops, is filled in from the germline J gene. The chain couples TRBV29-1 to TRBJ2-3; 11 nucleotides agree with TRBD2. The CDR3 is made up of 12 amino acids. Germline V gives CDR1 SQVTM, CDR2 ANQGSEA. V was clipped by 7 bases and J by 5 bases; unmatched bases: 2. The CDR3 protein is CSAGLAGDTQYF. The part of the CDR3 DNA that was read is TGCAGCGCTGGACTAGCGGGAGATACG.

Note on this clone: The read finishes 3 residues shy of the CDR3 end, and the germline J gene is used to complete it. The rearrangement links TRBV7-2 to TRBJ2-1, with D perhaps matching TRBD1 (5 bases). CDR1 is SGHTA and CDR2 is FQGNSA in the germline V gene. This CDR3 is 11 amino acids long. Trimming left V 8 bases short and J 6 bases short, with 8 bases between. CDR3 amino acids: CASSRGNEQFF. CDR3 bases read: TGTGCCAGCTCAAGGGGCAATGAG.

Points on this clone: From the germline J gene comes the end of the CDR3, since the read stops 3 residues before it. V usage is TRBV5-4 and J usage is TRBJ1-1; 7 bases match TRBD1. This CDR3 spans 14 amino acids. In germline, CDR1 is SGHNT, CDR2 YYREEE (reference sequence). The junction had 9 bases not matched to a gene; V was cut back by 3 bases and J by 7 bases. The DNA read from the CDR3 is TGTGCCAGCAGCTCCCTGGCAGGGGGAGTTGAA. This gives the protein CASSSLAGGVE. The entire CDR3 sequence reads CASSSLAGGVEAFF. The entire variable domain, with the rest obtained from reference TRBV5-4 and TRBJ1-1, is as follows: ETGVTQSPTHLIKTRGQQVTLRCSSQSGHNTVSWYQQALGQGPQFIFQYYREEENGRGNFPPRFSGLQFPNYSSELNVNALELDDSALYLCASSSLAGGVEAFFGQGTRLTVV.

Details on this clone: Sequencing ends 3 residues short of the CDR3 end; the germline J gene provides the rest. The rearrangement uses TRBV28 and TRBJ1-5, with TRBD1 matching 9 bases. Germline V gene lookup returns CDR1 MDHEN and CDR2 SYDVKM. With V trimmed by 4 bases and J by 6 bases, 4 bases remained unmatched. The CDR3 contains 14 residues. The CDR3 loop is CASSSRTGVQPQHF. Incomplete CDR3 DNA: TGTGCCAGCAGTTCCAGGACAGGGGTTCAGCCC.

Worth noting for this clone: The missing CDR3 end, 3 residues past where the read stops, is filled in from the germline J gene. The V and J genes are TRBV10-3 and TRBJ1-6, with 9 nucleotides matching TRBD1. The CDR3 has 14 amino acids. CDR1 and CDR2 from the germline V gene are ENHRY and SYGVKD. V shed 6 bases, J shed 10 bases, and the junction held 7 bases outside the gene matches. The CDR3 here is CAIRAGQGGSPLHF. The CDR3 bases that were read are TGTGCCATCAGAGCGGGACAGGGTGGCTCACCC.

As regards this clone: One end of the junction fails to match germline, which may point to a read error. The CDR3 end is not reached by the read, which stops 3 residues before it; the germline J gene fills it in. In the same sample, other DNA sequences code for this CDR3. The chain couples TRBV7-9 to TRBJ1-3; TRBD1 is a possible D gene (6 bases). CDR1 is SEHNR and CDR2 is FQNEAQ in the germline V gene (reference sequence). The CDR3 extends over 15 amino acids. The CDR3 DNA, read in part, is TGTGCCAGCAGTAGCAGGGACAACTCTGGAAACACA. Its protein is CASSSRDNSGNT. The whole CDR3 sequence is CASSSRDNSGNTIYF.

Points on this clone: The DNA ends 3 residues before the CDR3 does, and the rest of the CDR3 is filled in from the germline J gene. The chain links TRBV19 to TRBJ2-6; 15 nucleotides align to TRBD2. Germline V lookup: CDR1 LNHDA, CDR2 SQIVND (reference sequence). Trimming at V came to 3 bases and at J to 3 bases, leaving 12 bases not matched to a gene. This CDR3 comprises 21 residues. Partial CDR3 DNA: TGTGCCAGTAGTATGGTAGATGTGGGACTAGCGGGAGGAGGTGGGGCCAACGTC. It is translated as CASSMVDVGLAGGGGANV. The complete CDR3 reads CASSMVDVGLAGGGGANVLTF.